These T cell receptor beta chains were read from a single sample in a study of T cell responses to AZD1222 COVID-19 vaccine. The data were produced by immunoSEQ multiplex PCR, yet TCRdb's version contains in-frame clones alone and is incomplete. The sample contains 140,000 or so clones, 75% to 90% of which appear only once. The material sequenced was peripheral blood, taken on day 0 of AZD1222 vaccination. These receptors were obtained from an adult in good health. CDR3s include the opening cysteine and the closing phenylalanine or tryptophan. Each record gives: D gene, clone size, V gene, J gene, CDR3 protein, CDR3 DNA. A D gene is named only where the DNA matches it firmly. Expanded clones get a size class; other rows say once, few or many, or leave the size out.

>TRBD1|NA|TRBV24-1|TRBJ2-1
CATSEPGTGVYNEQFF
TGTGCCACCAGTGAACCGGGGACAGGGGTCTACAATGAGCAGTTCTTC
>NA|NA|TRBV7-9|TRBJ2-2
CASSLGTGKNTGELFF
TGTGCCAGCAGCTTAGGTACAGGGAAGAACACCGGGGAGCTGTTTTTT
>NA|NA|TRBV9|TRBJ2-2
CASSVGAGNTGELFF
TGTGCCAGCAGCGTAGGGGCCGGGAACACCGGGGAGCTGTTTTTT
>NA|NA|TRBV7-8|TRBJ1-1
CASSLAVQVVTEAFF
TGTGCCAGCAGCTTAGCAGTGCAGGTAGTCACTGAAGCTTTCTTT
>NA|NA|TRBV28|TRBJ2-7
CASSYRAYEQYF
TGTGCCAGCAGTTACAGGGCGTACGAGCAGTACTTC
>NA|NA|TRBV20-1|TRBJ1-4
CSSATNEKLFF
TGCAGTAGTGCAACTAATGAAAAACTGTTTTTT
>NA|NA|TRBV7-6|TRBJ2-7
CASSLVSDRGDEQYF
TGTGCCAGCAGCTTAGTAAGTGACAGAGGAGACGAGCAGTACTTC
>NA|NA|TRBV6-1|TRBJ2-7
CASSEVHSYEQYF
TGTGCCAGCAGTGAAGTACATTCCTACGAGCAGTACTTC
>NA|few|TRBV12-1|TRBJ1-5
CASGSCNQPQHF
TGTGCCAGCGGATCATGCAATCAGCCCCAGCATTTT
>NA|NA|TRBV19|TRBJ1-5
CASSGRRTNQPQHF
TGTGCCAGTAGCGGACGACGGACCAATCAGCCCCAGCATTTT
>NA|NA|TRBV30|TRBJ1-3
CAWKVASGNTIYF
TGTGCCTGGAAGGTAGCCTCTGGAAACACCATATATTTT
>TRBD1|NA|TRBV5-8|TRBJ2-7
CASRDGTGGTYEQYF
TGTGCCAGCAGAGATGGGACAGGGGGAACCTACGAGCAGTACTTC
>TRBD2|NA|TRBV6-5|TRBJ2-1
CASSLLAGGQDEQFF
TGTGCCAGCAGCCTACTAGCGGGAGGCCAAGATGAGCAGTTCTTC
>NA|many|TRBV19|TRBJ1-4
CASSAPVDAGFLNEKLFF
TGTGCCAGTAGTGCTCCTGTAGACGCCGGGTTCCTCAATGAAAAACTGTTTTTT
>TRBD1|NA|TRBV19|TRBJ1-2
CASSTGTAYYGYTF
TGTGCCAGTAGTACCGGGACAGCCTACTATGGCTACACCTTC
>NA|NA|TRBV25-1|TRBJ1-2
CASSWYKNYGYTF
TGTGCCAGCAGTTGGTACAAGAACTATGGCTACACCTTC
>NA|NA|TRBV19|TRBJ1-1
CASSTRFLGGGLNTEAFF
TGTGCCAGTAGTACCCGCTTTTTGGGGGGCGGGTTGAACACTGAAGCTTTCTTT
>NA|NA|TRBV9|TRBJ2-2
CASSYSPGELFF
TGTGCCAGCAGTTATTCTCCCGGGGAGCTGTTTTTT
>TRBD1|NA|TRBV3-1/TRBV3-2|TRBJ1-6
CASSHRDRGGNSPLHF
TGTGCCAGCAGCCACAGGGACAGGGGCGGGAATTCACCCCTCCACTTT
>NA|NA|TRBV5-6|TRBJ1-2
CASSLPDRANYGYTF
TGTGCCAGCAGCTTGCCGGACAGAGCTAACTATGGCTACACCTTC
>NA|once|TRBV6-1|TRBJ1-2
CASSEARGGEGYTF
TGTGCCAGCAGTGAAGCGCGGGGAGGGGAAGGCTACACCTTC
>TRBD2|NA|TRBV14|TRBJ2-5
CASSQAWAGGLQETQYF
TGTGCCAGCAGCCAAGCTTGGGCGGGGGGACTCCAAGAGACCCAGTACTTC
>NA|NA|TRBV7-9|TRBJ1-6
CASREEGGYSPLHF
TGTGCCAGCAGGGAAGAGGGGGGGTATTCACCCCTCCACTTT
>TRBD1|NA|TRBV7-3|TRBJ2-7
CATAGTGNSEQYF
TGTGCCACCGCGGGGACAGGGAATTCCGAGCAGTACTTC
>NA|NA|TRBV4-2|TRBJ1-2
CASSQEIGTNYGYTF
TGTGCCAGCAGCCAAGAAATAGGAACTAACTATGGCTACACCTTC
>NA|NA|TRBV20-1|TRBJ2-1
CSASGQGTYNEQFF
TGCAGTGCTAGTGGCCAGGGGACCTACAATGAGCAGTTCTTC
>NA|once|TRBV27|TRBJ1-6
CASSSPGYNSPLHF
TGTGCCAGCAGTTCCCCGGGTTATAATTCACCCCTCCACTTT
>NA|NA|TRBV12-3/TRBV12-4|TRBJ1-1
CASSSPENTEAFF
TGTGCCAGCAGTTCCCCGGAGAACACTGAAGCTTTCTTT